Following are 14 T cell receptor beta chains from one sample sequenced in a study of cytomegalovirus exposure and HLA in healthy donors. Amplification used 60 Vbeta primers and 13 Jbeta primers. Profiling relied on immunoSEQ multiplex PCR, and the TCRdb table lists in-frame clones only, not all of them. The repertoire holds roughly 100,000 clones, with over 75% as singletons. Input material: PBMCs. The receptors come from a man between 25 and 39 years old in good health and CMV-seropositive.

The V and J genes are TRBV4-1 and TRBJ2-6, with D possibly TRBD2 on 6 matching bases. The CDR3 runs 18 residues. V was trimmed by 1 base and J by 0 bases, leaving 13 bases between them. The germline V gene encodes CDR1 MGHRA and CDR2 YSYEKL. CDR3 DNA: TGCGCCAGCAGCCAAGTCCTGGGAGGCGTCTCTGGGGCCAACGTCCTGACTTTC. Protein product: CASSQVLGGVSGANVLTF.

This clone was detected only once. V gene TRBV6-5 combines with J gene TRBJ1-2, with D maybe TRBD1 (5 bases). Germline loops: CDR1 MNHEY, CDR2 SVGAGI. The V and J ends lost 2 bases and 6 bases respectively, with 13 bases between them. The CDR3 length is 14 residues. CDR3 protein: CASSYNLGGHGYTF. CDR3 nucleotides: TGTGCCAGCAGTTACAATCTCGGGGGACATGGCTACACCTTC.

The CDR3 is CASSGAGTGRLGYTF. DNA for the CDR3: TGTGCCAGCAGTGGTGCCGGGACAGGAAGGTTGGGCTACACCTTC. The rearrangement links TRBV6-1 to TRBJ1-2; 8 bases agree with TRBD1. Trimming took 4 bases from V and 8 from J; bases not matched to a gene: 12. This CDR3 contains 15 residues. Looked up from germline, CDR1 is MNHNS and CDR2 is SASEGT.

The rearrangement links TRBV27 to TRBJ2-7; weak D call: TRBD2 (6 bases). Trimming removed 4 bases from V and 0 bases from J, with 13 bases in between. The CDR3 is made up of 15 amino acids. Germline V CDR1 and CDR2: MNHEY, SMNVEV (reference sequence). The CDR3 coding sequence is TGTGCCAGCAGTTCTGGGGGGAAGGGCTCCTACGAGCAGTACTTC. It specifies CASSSGGKGSYEQYF.

J is TRBJ2-1 and V is TRBV12-5, with 10 bases aligning to TRBD2. The CDR3 totals 15 residues. Germline-derived CDR1 and CDR2 are LGHNT and FRNRAP. Unmatched junction bases numbered 6, after V lost 7 bases and J lost 3 bases. The CDR3, as DNA: TGTGCTAGTGCCAGAGCGGGGGGGTTCTACAATGAGCAGTTCTTC. Its protein product is CASARAGGFYNEQFF.

The chain employs TRBV4-1 and TRBJ1-1; D remains unclear. Germline CDR1 reads MGHRA; CDR2 reads YSYEKL. Between the trimmed V and J ends, which lost 0 bases and 5 bases, there was a span of 16 bases. The CDR3 totals 16 residues. The CDR3 nucleotides are TGCGCCAGCAGCCAAGAACGTCGTAAGGGAGGGACTGAAGCTTTCTTT. Its protein product is CASSQERRKGGTEAFF.

The chain joins TRBV4-2 to TRBJ1-2; TRBD1 agrees at 9 bases. Germline loops: CDR1 LGHNA, CDR2 YNFKEQ. V shed 3 bases and J 8 bases; nucleotides not matched to a gene: 10. This CDR3 has 15 residues. Here the CDR3 DNA reads TGTGCCAGCAGCCACGCGGGACAGGGAACGACAGGCTACACCTTC. This encodes CASSHAGQGTTGYTF.

This clone occurred once. This chain joins TRBV5-1 and TRBJ2-3; D gene uncertain. This CDR3 contains 12 residues. V was cut by 1 base and J by 6 bases, with 6 bases left in between. Per germline, CDR1 SGHRS and CDR2 YFSETQ. The DNA for the CDR3 is TGCGCCAGCAGCTTGCCTGAGGATACGCAGTATTTT. Translating it yields CASSLPEDTQYF.

V is TRBV1 and J is TRBJ2-7; the table's D call, TRBD2, was not checked against the DNA. TRBV1 is marked as a pseudogene. The CDR3 has 11 residues. The DNA for the CDR3 is TGCACCAGCAGCCAACGGGGGGAGCAGTACTTC. Protein product: CTSSQRGEQYF.

The rearrangement joins TRBV5-4 to TRBJ2-1, with D perhaps TRBD2 (6 bases). The CDR3 has 16 residues. Germline CDR1 SGHNT, CDR2 YYREEE (reference sequence). The V gene lost 4 bases and the J gene lost 6 bases, with 20 bases spanning the gap. The CDR3 DNA follows: TGTGCCAGCAGCCTCCTGGGGACTTCAACCCCCAATGAGCAGTTCTTC. Translation gives CASSLLGTSTPNEQFF.

The rearrangement uses TRBV4-1 and TRBJ2-1; D might be TRBD1 (6 bases). The CDR3 spans 16 residues. The germline gives CDR1 MGHRA, CDR2 YSYEKL. Deletions cut 0 bases from V and 2 bases from J, with 11 bases between. This CDR3 reads CASSQEVRGTYNEQFF. The CDR3 DNA sequence: TGCGCCAGCAGCCAAGAGGTCAGGGGAACCTACAATGAGCAGTTCTTC.

The chain recombines TRBV4-1 with TRBJ1-6, with D uncertain. CDR3 length equals 15 residues. Trimming shortened V by 0 bases and J by 1 base, and 4 bases separated the two germline ends. Germline assignment: CDR1 MGHRA and CDR2 YSYEKL. The CDR3 loop is CASSQERSYNSPLHF. The CDR3 DNA reads as TGCGCCAGCAGCCAAGAGCGTTCCTATAATTCACCCCTCCACTTT.

The V gene is TRBV5-1, the J gene TRBJ2-7; 8 bases match TRBD1. V shed 3 bases and J 2 bases; nucleotides not matched to a gene: 16. Germline V CDR1 and CDR2: SGHRS, YFSETQ. The CDR3 has 18 residues. CDR3 in DNA: TGCGCCAGCAGCTCCCGCATATACCCCGAACAGGGGGCCTACGAGCAGTACTTC. It is translated as CASSSRIYPEQGAYEQYF.

The genes are TRBV30 and TRBJ2-1; TRBD2 might be the D (7 bases). Germline values: CDR1 GTSNPN, CDR2 SVGIG (reference sequence). There are 16 residues in the CDR3. V was trimmed by 3 bases and J by 6 bases, leaving 21 bases between them. CDR3: CAWSGGGGLYPNEQFF. Written as DNA, the CDR3 is TGTGCCTGGAGCGGAGGGGGGGGACTGTACCCCAATGAGCAGTTCTTC.